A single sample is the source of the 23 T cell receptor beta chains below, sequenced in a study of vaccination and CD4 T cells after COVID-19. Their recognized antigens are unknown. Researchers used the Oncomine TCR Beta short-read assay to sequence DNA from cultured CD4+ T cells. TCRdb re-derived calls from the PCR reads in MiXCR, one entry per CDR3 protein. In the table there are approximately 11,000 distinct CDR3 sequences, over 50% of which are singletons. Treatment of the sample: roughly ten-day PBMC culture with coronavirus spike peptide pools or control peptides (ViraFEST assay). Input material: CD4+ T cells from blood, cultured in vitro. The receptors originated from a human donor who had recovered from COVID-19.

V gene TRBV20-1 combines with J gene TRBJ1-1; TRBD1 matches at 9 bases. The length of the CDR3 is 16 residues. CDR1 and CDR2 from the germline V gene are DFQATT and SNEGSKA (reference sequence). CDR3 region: CSPSIQGADRNTEAFF. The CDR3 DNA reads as TGCAGCCCAAGTATACAGGGGGCAGACCGGAACACTGAAGCTTTCTTT.

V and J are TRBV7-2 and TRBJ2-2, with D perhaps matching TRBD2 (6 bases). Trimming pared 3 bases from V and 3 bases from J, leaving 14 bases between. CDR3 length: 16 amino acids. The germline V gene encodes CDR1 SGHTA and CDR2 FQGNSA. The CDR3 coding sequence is TGTGCCAGCAGCTTCGGTCCAGCGGGTCACACCGGGGAGCTGTTTTTT. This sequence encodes CASSFGPAGHTGELFF.

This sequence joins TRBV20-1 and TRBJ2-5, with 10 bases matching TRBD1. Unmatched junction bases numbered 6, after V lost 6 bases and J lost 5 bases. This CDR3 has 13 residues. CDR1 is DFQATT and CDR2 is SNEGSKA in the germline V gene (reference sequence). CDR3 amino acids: CSATGQGTETQYF. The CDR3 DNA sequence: TGCAGTGCCACGGGACAGGGGACGGAGACCCAGTACTTC.

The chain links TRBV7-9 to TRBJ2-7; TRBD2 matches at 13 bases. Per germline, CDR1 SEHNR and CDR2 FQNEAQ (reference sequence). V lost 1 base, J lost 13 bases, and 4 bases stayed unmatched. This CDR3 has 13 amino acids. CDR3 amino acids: CASSLEGTSGVYF. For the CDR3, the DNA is TGTGCCAGCAGCTTAGAGGGGACTAGCGGGGTATACTTC.

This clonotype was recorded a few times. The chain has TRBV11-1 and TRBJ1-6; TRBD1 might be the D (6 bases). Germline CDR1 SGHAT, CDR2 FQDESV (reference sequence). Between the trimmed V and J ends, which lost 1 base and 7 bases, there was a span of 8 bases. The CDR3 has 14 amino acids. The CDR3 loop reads CASSLERGNSPLHF. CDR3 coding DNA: TGTGCCAGCAGCTTAGAGAGGGGGAATTCACCCCTCCACTTT.

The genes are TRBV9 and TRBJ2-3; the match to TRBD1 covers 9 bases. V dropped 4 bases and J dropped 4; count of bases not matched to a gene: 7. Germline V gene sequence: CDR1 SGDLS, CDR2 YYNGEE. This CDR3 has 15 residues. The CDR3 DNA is TGTGCCAGCAGCACTCCCACAGGGGGCCCAGATACGCAGTATTTT. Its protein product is CASSTPTGGPDTQYF.

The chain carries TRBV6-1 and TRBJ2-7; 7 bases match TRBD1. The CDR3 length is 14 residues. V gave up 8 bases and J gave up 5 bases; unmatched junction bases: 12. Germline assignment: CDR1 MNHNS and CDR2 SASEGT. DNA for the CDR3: TGTGCCAGCTCTCTGGTGACAGGGACCCACGAGCAGTACTTC. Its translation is CASSLVTGTHEQYF.

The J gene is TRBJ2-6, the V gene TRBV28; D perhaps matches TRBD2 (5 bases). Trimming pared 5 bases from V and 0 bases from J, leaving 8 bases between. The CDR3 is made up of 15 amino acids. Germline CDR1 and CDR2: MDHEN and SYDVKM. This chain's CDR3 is CASSKRASGANVLTF. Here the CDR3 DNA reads TGTGCCAGCAGTAAGAGGGCCTCTGGGGCCAACGTCCTGACTTTC.

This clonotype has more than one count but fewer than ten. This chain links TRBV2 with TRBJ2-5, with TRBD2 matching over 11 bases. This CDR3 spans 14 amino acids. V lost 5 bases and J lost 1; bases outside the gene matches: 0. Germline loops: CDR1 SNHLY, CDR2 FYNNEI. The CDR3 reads CASSTSGGQETQYF. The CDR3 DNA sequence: TGTGCCAGCAGTACTAGCGGGGGCCAAGAGACCCAGTACTTC.

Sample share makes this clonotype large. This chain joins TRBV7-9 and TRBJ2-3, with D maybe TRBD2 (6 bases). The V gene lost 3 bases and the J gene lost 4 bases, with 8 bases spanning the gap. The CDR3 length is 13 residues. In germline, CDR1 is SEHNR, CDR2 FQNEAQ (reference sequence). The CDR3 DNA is TGTGCCAGCAGCTTCGGGAGTTCAGATACGCAGTATTTT. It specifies CASSFGSSDTQYF.

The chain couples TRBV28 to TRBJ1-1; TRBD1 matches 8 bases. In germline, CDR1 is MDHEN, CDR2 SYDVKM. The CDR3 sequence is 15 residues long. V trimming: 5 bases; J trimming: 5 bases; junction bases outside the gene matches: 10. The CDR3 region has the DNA TGTGCCAGCAGTCCCTTGGCGGACAGGGCAACTGAAGCTTTCTTT. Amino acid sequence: CASSPLADRATEAFF.

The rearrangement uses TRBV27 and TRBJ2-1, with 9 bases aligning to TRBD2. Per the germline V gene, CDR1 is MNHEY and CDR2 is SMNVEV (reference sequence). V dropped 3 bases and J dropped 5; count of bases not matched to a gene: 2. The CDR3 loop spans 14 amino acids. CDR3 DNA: TGTGCCAGCAGTTTGCGGGAGGGAGACAATGAGCAGTTCTTC. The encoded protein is CASSLREGDNEQFF.

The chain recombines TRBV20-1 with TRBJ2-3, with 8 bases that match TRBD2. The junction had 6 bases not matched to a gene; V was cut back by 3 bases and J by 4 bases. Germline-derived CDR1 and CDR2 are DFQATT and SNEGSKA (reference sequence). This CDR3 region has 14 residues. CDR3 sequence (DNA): TGCAGTGCTAGGCCGGGACTAGTAGCAGATACGCAGTATTTT. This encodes CSARPGLVADTQYF.

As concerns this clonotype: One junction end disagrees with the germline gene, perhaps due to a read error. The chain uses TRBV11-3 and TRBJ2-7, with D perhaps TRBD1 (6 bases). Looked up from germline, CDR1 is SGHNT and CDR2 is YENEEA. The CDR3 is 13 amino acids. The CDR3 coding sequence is TGTGTCAGCAGCGTCGGGACAATAACGAGGCAGTACTTC. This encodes CVSSVGTITRQYF.

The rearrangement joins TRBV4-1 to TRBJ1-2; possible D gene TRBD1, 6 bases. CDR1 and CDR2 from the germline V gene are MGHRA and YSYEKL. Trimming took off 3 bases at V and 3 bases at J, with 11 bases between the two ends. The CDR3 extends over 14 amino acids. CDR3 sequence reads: CASSHGQSDYGYTF. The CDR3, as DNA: TGCGCCAGCAGCCATGGACAGTCTGACTATGGCTACACCTTC.

The CDR3 nucleotides are TGTGCCAGCAGCAGTCTATCGGGGGGGCCTGATGCGCAGTATTTT. It is translated as CASSSLSGGPDAQYF. J is TRBJ2-3 and V is TRBV6-1; 8 nucleotides agree with TRBD2. The junction had 15 bases not matched to a gene; V was cut back by 6 bases and J by 10 bases. This CDR3 region has 15 residues. Germline-derived CDR1 and CDR2 are MNHNS and SASEGT.

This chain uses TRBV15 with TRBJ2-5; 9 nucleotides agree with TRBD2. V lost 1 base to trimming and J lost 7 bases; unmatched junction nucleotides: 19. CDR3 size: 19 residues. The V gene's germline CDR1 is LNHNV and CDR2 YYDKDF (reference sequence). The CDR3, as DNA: TGTGCCACCAGCAGAGGTCACCTCCTTAGCGGGAGTACTGCAAGGACCCAGTACTTC. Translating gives CATSRGHLLSGSTARTQYF.

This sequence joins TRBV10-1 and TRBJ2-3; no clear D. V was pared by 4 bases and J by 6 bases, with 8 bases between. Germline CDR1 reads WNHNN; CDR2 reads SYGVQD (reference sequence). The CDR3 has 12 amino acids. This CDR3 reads CASSAARDTQYF. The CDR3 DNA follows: TGCGCCAGCAGTGCGGCGCGGGATACGCAGTATTTT.

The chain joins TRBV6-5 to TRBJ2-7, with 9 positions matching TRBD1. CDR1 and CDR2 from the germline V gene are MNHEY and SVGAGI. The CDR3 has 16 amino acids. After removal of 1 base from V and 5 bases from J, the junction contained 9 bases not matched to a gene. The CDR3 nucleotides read TGTGCCAGCAGTTACTTTACCACAGGGGGCAAGAACGAGCAGTACTTC. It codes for CASSYFTTGGKNEQYF.

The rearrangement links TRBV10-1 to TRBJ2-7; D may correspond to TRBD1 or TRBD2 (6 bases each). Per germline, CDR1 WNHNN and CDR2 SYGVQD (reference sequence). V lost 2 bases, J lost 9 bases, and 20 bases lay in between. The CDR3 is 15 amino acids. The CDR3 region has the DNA TGCGCCAGCAGTGAGCGCGGGACAAGTGTACGCGCGCAGTACTTC. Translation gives CASSERGTSVRAQYF.

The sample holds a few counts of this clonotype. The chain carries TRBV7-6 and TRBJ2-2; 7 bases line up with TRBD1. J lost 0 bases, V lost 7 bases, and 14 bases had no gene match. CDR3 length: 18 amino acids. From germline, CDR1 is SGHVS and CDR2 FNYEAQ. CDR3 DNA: TGTGCCAGCACCCCCCTAACTCCGGGACAGACGAACACCGGGGAGCTGTTTTTT. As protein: CASTPLTPGQTNTGELFF.

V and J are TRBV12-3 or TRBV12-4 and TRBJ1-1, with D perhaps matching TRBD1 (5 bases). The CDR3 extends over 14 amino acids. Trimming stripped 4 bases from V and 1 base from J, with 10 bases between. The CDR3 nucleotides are TGTGCCAGCAGTTATGGGAGGGGGAACACTGAAGCTTTCTTT. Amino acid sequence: CASSYGRGNTEAFF.

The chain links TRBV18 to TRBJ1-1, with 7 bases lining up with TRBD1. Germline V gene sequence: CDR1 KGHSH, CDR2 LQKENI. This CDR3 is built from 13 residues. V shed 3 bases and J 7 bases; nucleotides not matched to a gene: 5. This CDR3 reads CASSPDRVHEAFF. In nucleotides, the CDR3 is TGTGCCAGCTCACCTGACAGGGTTCATGAAGCTTTCTTT. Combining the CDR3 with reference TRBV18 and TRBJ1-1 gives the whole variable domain NAGVMQNPRHLVRRRGQEARLRCSPMKGHSHVYWYRQLPEEGLKFMVYLQKENIIDESGMPKERFSAEFPKEGPSILRIQQVVRGDSAAYFCASSPDRVHEAFFGQGTRLTVV.